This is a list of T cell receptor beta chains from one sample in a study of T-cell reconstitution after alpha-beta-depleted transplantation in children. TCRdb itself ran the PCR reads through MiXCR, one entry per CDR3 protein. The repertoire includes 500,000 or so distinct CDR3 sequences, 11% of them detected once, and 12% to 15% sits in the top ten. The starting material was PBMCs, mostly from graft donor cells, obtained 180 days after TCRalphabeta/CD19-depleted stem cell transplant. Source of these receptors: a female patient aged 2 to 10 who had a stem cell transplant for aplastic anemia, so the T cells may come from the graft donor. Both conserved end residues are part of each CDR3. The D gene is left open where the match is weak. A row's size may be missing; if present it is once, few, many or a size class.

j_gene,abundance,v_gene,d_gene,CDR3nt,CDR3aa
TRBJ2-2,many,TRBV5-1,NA,TGCGCCAGCAGCCTGGCCCTTAGCGGCACCGGGGAGCTGTTTTTT,CASSLALSGTGELFF
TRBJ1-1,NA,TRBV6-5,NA,TGTGCCAGCAGTTACCAGGGGCCTAGGACTGAAGCTTTCTTT,CASSYQGPRTEAFF
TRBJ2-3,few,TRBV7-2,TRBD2,TGTGCCAGCAGCCTGAACATCCGGGGGGGTTCAGATACGCAGTATTTT,CASSLNIRGGSDTQYF
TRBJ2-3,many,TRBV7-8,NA,TGTGCCAGCACCCAACCCGACCGCTATGCAGATACGCAGTATTTT,CASTQPDRYADTQYF
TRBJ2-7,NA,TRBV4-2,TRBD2,TGTGCCATCAGCCCCGCCGGGAGGACTTACGAGCAGTACTTC,CAISPAGRTYEQYF
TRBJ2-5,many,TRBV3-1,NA,TGTGCCAGCAGCCAGGTAGAGACCCAGTACTTC,CASSQVETQYF
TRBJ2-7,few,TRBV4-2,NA,TGTGCCAGCAGCCAAGCCGCGGCCCGAACCTACGAGCAGTACTTC,CASSQAAARTYEQYF
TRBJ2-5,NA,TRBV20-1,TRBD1,TGCACCCTAACAGGGGCCCCAGAGACCCAGTACTTC,CTLTGAPETQYF
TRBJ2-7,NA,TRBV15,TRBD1,TGTGCCACCAGCAGAGATCCCGGGACAGGAGGGCTGGGCTACGAGCAGTACTTC,CATSRDPGTGGLGYEQYF
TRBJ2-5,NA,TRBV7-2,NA,TGTGCCAGCAGCCAAGGTTGGGGAGAGACCCAGTACTTC,CASSQGWGETQYF
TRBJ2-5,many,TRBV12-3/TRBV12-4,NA,TGTGCCAGCAGTTTCGCAGGGGGGATAGAGACCCAGTACTTC,CASSFAGGIETQYF
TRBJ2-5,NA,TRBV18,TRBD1,TGTGCCAGCTCACCAGGACAGGCGGAGACCCAGTACTTC,CASSPGQAETQYF
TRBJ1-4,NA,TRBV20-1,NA,TGCAGTGCTAGAGGGCCGTACCGTGAAAAACTGTTTTTT,CSARGPYREKLFF
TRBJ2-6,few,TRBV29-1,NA,TGCAGCGTTGGGTGGACACTCTCTGGGGCCAACGTCCTGACTTTC,CSVGWTLSGANVLTF
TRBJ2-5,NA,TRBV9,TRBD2,TGTGCCAGCAGCGTTACATGGCAGGGAGGGGAGACCCAGTACTTC,CASSVTWQGGETQYF
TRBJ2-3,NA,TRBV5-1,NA,TGCGCCAGCAGCTTGGCCGCGGGGAGCCGCACAGATACGCAGTATTTT,CASSLAAGSRTDTQYF
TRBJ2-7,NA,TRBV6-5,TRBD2,TGTGCCAGCAGTTACTCAGGACTAGCGGGAGTTTGTGAGCAGTACTTC,CASSYSGLAGVCEQYF
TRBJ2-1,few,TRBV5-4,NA,TGTGCCAGCAGCTTGATCGGACAGTCCTACAATGAGCAGTTCTTC,CASSLIGQSYNEQFF
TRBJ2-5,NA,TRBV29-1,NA,TGCAGCGTTAGAGAAAGACAAGAGACCCAGTACTTC,CSVRERQETQYF
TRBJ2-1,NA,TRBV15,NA,TGTGCCACCAGCGGGCTAGCCGATTACAATGAGCAGTTCTTC,CATSGLADYNEQFF
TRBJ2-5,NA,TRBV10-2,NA,TGCGCCATACGAGGAGGGGTTGAAGAGACCCAGTACTTC,CAIRGGVEETQYF
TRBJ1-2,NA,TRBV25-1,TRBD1,TGTGCCACACAGGGGACCTACTATGGCTACACCTTC,CATQGTYYGYTF
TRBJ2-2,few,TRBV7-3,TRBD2,TGTGCCAGCAGCTCTGAAATATGGGCTAGCGGGGGAGCCGGGGAGCTGTTTTTT,CASSSEIWASGGAGELFF
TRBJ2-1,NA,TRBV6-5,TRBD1,TGTGCCAGCAGCCGTGAACAGGGGGCTTTTTTCAACAATGAGCAGTTCTTC,CASSREQGAFFNNEQFF